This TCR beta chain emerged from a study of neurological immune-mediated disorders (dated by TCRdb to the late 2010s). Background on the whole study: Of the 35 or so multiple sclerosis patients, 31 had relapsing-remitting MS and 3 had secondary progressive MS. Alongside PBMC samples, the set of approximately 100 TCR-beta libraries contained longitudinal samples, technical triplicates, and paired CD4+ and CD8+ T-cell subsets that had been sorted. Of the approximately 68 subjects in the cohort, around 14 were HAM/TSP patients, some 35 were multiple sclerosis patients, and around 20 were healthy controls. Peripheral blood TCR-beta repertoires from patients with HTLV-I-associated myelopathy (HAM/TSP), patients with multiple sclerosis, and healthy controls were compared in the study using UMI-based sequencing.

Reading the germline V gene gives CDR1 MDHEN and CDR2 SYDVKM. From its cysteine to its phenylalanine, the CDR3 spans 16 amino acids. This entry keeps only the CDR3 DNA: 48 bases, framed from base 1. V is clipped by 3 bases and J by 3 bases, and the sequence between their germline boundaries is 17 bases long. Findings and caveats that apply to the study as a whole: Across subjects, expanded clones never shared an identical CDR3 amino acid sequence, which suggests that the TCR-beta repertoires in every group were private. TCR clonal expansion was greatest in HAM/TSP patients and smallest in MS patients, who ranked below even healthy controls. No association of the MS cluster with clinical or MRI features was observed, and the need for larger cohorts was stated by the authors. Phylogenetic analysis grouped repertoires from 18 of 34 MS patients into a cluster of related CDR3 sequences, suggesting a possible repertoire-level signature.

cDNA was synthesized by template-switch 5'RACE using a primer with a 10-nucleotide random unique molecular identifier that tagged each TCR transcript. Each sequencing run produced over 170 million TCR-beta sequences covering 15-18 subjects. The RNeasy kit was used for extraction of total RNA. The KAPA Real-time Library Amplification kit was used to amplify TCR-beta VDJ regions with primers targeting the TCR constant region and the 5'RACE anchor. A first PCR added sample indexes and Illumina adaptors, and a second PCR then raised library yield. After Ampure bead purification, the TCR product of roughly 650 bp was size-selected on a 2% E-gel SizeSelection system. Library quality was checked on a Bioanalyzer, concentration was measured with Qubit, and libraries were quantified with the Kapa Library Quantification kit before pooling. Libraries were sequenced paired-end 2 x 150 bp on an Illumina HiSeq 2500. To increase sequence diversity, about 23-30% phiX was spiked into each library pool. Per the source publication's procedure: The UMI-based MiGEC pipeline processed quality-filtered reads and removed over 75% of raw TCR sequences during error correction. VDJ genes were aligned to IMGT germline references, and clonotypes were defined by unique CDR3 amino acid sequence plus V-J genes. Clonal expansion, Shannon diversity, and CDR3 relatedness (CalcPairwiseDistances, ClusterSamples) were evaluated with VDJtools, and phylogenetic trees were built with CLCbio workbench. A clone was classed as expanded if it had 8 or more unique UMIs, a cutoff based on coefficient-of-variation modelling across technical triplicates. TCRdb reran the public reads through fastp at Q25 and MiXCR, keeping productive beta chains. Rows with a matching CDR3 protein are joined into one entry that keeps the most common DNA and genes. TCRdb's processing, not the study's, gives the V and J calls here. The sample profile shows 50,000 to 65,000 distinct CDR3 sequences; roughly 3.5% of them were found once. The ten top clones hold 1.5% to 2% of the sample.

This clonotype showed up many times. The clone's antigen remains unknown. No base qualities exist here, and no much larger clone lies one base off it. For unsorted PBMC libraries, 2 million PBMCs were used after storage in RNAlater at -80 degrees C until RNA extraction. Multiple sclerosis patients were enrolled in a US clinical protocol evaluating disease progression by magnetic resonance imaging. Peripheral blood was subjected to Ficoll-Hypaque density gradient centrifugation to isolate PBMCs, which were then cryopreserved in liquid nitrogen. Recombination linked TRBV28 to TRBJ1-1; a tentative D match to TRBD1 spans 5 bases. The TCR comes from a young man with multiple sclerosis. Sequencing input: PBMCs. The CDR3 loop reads CASSFPRSGRDTEAFF. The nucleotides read TGTGCCAGCAGTTTTCCCCGGTCGGGACGGGACACTGAAGCTTTCTTT.